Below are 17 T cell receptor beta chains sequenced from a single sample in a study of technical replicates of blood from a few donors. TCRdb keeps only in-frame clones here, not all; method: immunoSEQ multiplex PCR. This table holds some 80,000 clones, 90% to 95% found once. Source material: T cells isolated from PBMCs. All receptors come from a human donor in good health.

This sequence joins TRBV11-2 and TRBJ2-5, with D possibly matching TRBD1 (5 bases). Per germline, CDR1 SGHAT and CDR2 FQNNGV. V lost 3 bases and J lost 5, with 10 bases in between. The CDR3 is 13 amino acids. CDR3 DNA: TGTGCCAGCAGCTTCAGGCGACAGGAGACCCAGTACTTC. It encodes CASSFRRQETQYF.

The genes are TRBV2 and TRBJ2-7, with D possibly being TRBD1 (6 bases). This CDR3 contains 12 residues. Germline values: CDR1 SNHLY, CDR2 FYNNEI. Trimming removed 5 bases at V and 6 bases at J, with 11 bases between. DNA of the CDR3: TGTGCCAGCAGTTTGAACAGGGCCGAGCAGTACTTC. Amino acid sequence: CASSLNRAEQYF.

CDR3 loop: CASSPDRGRIHEQFF. The CDR3 DNA reads as TGCGCCAGCAGCCCGGACAGGGGGCGCATCCATGAGCAGTTCTTC. The chain combines TRBV4-3 with TRBJ2-1, with 11 bases matching TRBD1. This CDR3 has 15 amino acids. Germline V gene sequence: CDR1 LGHNA, CDR2 YSLEER. V lost 4 bases to trimming and J lost 8 bases; unmatched junction nucleotides: 7.

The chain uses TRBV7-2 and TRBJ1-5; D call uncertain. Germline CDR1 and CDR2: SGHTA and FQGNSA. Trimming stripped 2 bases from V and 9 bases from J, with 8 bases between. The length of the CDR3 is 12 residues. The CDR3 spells CASSLFSGPQHF. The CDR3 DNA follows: TGTGCCAGCAGCTTATTTTCGGGGCCCCAGCATTTT.

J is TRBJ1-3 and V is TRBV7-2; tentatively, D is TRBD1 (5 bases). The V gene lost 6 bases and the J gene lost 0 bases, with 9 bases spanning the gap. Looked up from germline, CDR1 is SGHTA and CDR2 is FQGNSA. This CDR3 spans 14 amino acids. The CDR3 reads CASRGAPSGNTIYF. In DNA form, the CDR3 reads TGTGCCAGCAGAGGGGCGCCCTCTGGAAACACCATATATTTT.

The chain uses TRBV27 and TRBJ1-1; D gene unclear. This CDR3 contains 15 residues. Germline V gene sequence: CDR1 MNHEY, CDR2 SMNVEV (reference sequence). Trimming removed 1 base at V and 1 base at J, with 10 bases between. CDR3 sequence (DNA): TGTGCCAGCAGTTTATTCCAGGTTCCGAACACTGAAGCTTTCTTT. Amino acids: CASSLFQVPNTEAFF.

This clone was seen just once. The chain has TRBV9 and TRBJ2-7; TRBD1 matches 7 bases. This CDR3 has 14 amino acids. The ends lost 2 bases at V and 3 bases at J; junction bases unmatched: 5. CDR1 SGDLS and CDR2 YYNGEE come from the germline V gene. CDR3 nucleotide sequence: TGTGCCAGCAGCGTCTCGGGACAGCTCTACGAGCAGTACTTC. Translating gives CASSVSGQLYEQYF.

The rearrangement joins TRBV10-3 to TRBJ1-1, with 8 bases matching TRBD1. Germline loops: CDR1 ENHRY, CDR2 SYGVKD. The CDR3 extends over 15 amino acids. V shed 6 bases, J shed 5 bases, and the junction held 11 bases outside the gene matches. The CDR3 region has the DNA TGTGCCATCAGCGCAGGCAGGGGGCTTCGGACTGAAGCTTTCTTT. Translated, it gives CAISAGRGLRTEAFF.

Here the CDR3 reads CASSPGAQSSYEQYF. The CDR3 DNA reads as TGTGCCAGCTCACCAGGGGCCCAATCATCCTACGAGCAGTACTTC. This chain links TRBV18 with TRBJ2-7, with D perhaps matching TRBD1 (5 bases). V was cut by 2 bases and J by 1 base, with 12 bases left in between. The germline CDR1 and CDR2 sequences are KGHSH and LQKENI. The CDR3 is 15 residues long.

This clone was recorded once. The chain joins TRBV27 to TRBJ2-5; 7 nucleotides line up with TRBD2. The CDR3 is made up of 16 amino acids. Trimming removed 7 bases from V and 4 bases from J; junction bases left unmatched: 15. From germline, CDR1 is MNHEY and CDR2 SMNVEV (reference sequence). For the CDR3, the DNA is TGTGCCAGCACCCATCGTCCATCTAGCGGATTAGAGACCCAGTACTTC. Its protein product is CASTHRPSSGLETQYF.

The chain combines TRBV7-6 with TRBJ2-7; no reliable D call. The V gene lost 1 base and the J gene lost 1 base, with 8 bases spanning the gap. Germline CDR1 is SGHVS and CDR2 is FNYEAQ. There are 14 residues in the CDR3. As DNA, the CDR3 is TGTGCCAGCAGCTTAGACAGTATATCCTACGAGCAGTACTTC. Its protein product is CASSLDSISYEQYF.

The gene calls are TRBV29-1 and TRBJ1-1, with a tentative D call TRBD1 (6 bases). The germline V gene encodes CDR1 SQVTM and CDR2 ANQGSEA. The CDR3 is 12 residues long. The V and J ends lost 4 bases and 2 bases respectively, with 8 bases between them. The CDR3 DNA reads TGCAGCGTTGTGACAGGAAACACTGAAGCTTTCTTT. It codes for CSVVTGNTEAFF.

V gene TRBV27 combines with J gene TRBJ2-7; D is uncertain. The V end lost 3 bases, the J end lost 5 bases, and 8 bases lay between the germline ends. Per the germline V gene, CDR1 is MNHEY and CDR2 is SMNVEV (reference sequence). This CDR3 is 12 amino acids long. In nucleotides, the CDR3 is TGTGCCAGCAGTTTGTTGGGCCACGAGCAGTACTTC. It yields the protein CASSLLGHEQYF.

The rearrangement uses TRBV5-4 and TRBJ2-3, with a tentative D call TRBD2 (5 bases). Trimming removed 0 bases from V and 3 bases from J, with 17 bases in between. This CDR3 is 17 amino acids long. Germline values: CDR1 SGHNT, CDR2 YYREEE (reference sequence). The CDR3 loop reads CASSLVLFPGSTDTQYF. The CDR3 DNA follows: TGTGCCAGCAGCTTGGTTTTATTCCCGGGAAGTACAGATACGCAGTATTTT.

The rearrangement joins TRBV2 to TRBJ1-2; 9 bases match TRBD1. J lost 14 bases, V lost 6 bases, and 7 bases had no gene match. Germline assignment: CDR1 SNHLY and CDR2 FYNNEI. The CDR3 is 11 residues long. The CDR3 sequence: CASRTGTGTTF. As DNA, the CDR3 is TGTGCCAGCAGGACCGGGACAGGGACTACCTTC.

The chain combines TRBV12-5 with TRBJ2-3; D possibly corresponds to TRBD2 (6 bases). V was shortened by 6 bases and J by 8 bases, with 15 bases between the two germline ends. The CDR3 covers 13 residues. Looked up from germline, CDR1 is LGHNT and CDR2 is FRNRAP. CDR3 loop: CASGPAFGGTQYF. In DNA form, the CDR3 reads TGTGCTAGTGGACCAGCCTTCGGGGGTACGCAGTATTTT. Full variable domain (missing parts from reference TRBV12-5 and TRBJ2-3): DARVTQTPRHKVTEMGQEVTMRCQPILGHNTVFWYRQTMMQGLELLAYFRNRAPLDDSGMPKDRFSAEMPDATLATLKIQPSEPRDSAVYFCASGPAFGGTQYFGPGTRLTVL.

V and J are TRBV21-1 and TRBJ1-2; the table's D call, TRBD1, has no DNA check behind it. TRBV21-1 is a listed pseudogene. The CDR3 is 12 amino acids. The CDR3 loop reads CASRDSFYGYTF. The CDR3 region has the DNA TGTGCCAGTCGGGACAGTTTTTATGGCTACACCTTC.